The rows below give T cell receptor beta chains drawn from one sample of a study of blood T cell repertoires in COVID-19. Here immunoSEQ multiplex PCR was the method, and the copy in TCRdb shows in-frame clones only, minus some. The sample lists roughly 230,000 clones; 85% were seen once. The sample taken for sequencing was peripheral blood. These TCRs come from a man in his forties or fifties with acute or convalescent COVID-19. CDR3s include the opening cysteine and the closing phenylalanine or tryptophan. A D gene is named only where the DNA matches it firmly. Clone size is given for some rows only: seen once, a few or many times, or a class if the clone is expanded.

size	V	J	D	CDR3	DNA
once	TRBV19	TRBJ1-4	NA	CASYAPGVREKLFF	TGTGCCAGTTATGCCCCAGGGGTTAGAGAAAAACTGTTTTTT
NA	TRBV3-1/TRBV3-2	TRBJ1-2	NA	CASSQESNYGYTF	TGTGCCAGCAGCCAAGAATCAAACTATGGCTACACCTTC
NA	TRBV7-9	TRBJ2-7	NA	CASTDDSPSYEQYF	TGTGCCAGCACCGACGACAGCCCCTCCTACGAGCAGTACTTC
NA	TRBV3-1/TRBV3-2	TRBJ2-5	TRBD2	CASSPRSGGRWETQYF	TGTGCCAGCAGTCCAAGGTCGGGGGGGCGCTGGGAGACCCAGTACTTC
NA	TRBV6-5	TRBJ2-3	TRBD1	CASSSRGTGGTDTQYF	TGTGCCAGCAGTTCCCGAGGGACAGGGGGAACAGATACGCAGTATTTT
NA	TRBV7-9	TRBJ1-3	TRBD1	CASSRDRVSGNTIYF	TGTGCCAGCAGTCGTGACAGGGTGTCAGGAAACACCATATATTTT
NA	TRBV5-8	TRBJ1-2	NA	CASSLGGQFYGYTF	TGTGCCAGCAGCTTGGGTGGACAATTCTATGGCTACACCTTC
NA	TRBV5-1	TRBJ2-7	NA	CASSPSDSVLYEQYF	TGCGCCAGCAGCCCCTCTGACAGTGTATTATACGAGCAGTACTTC
NA	TRBV7-3	TRBJ2-5	NA	CASSPGGAGQGVTQYF	TGTGCCAGCAGCCCGGGGGGGGCGGGACAGGGAGTGACCCAGTACTTC
NA	TRBV5-1	TRBJ2-7	NA	CASSLVQGSYEQYF	TGCGCCAGCAGCTTGGTACAGGGTTCCTACGAGCAGTACTTC
NA	TRBV2	TRBJ2-3	TRBD1	CASRRQGAISTDTQYF	TGTGCCAGCAGAAGACAGGGTGCGATTAGCACAGATACGCAGTATTTT
NA	TRBV3-1/TRBV3-2	TRBJ1-1	NA	CASSQGVGGVRTEAFF	TGTGCCAGCAGCCAAGGGGTAGGGGGGGTAAGGACTGAAGCTTTCTTT
NA	TRBV13	TRBJ1-2	TRBD1	CASSQGQGNYGYTF	TGTGCCAGCAGCCAGGGACAGGGGAACTATGGCTACACCTTC
NA	TRBV5-4	TRBJ1-3	TRBD1	CASSSPGQGRGNTIYF	TGTGCCAGCAGCTCGCCGGGACAGGGTCGTGGAAACACCATATATTTT
NA	TRBV7-9	TRBJ1-3	NA	CASSLGLSGNTIYF	TGTGCCAGCAGCTTAGGGCTCTCTGGAAACACCATATATTTT
NA	TRBV7-9	TRBJ1-1	NA	CASSTGQYTEAFF	TGTGCCAGCAGCACCGGACAGTACACTGAAGCTTTCTTT
NA	TRBV6-5	TRBJ2-1	TRBD1	CASKPTGAYNEQFF	TGTGCCAGCAAACCGACAGGGGCCTACAATGAGCAGTTCTTC
NA	TRBV5-1	TRBJ2-5	TRBD2	CASSPMGGTSGYQETQYF	TGCGCCAGCAGCCCTATGGGGGGGACTAGCGGGTACCAAGAGACCCAGTACTTC
once	TRBV24-1	TRBJ2-1	NA	CATSDVNFNEQFF	TGTGCCACCAGTGATGTAAATTTCAATGAGCAGTTCTTC
NA	TRBV5-4	TRBJ1-3	TRBD1	CASSRGPRDRRNTIYF	TGTGCCAGCAGCCGAGGCCCCCGGGACAGGCGAAACACCATATATTTT
few	TRBV2	TRBJ1-1	TRBD1	CATFWPRQGRTEAFF	TGTGCCACCTTCTGGCCTCGACAGGGACGGACTGAAGCTTTCTTT
NA	TRBV2	TRBJ1-2	NA	CASSGSTVPNYGYTF	TGTGCCAGCAGTGGTTCGACAGTTCCTAACTATGGCTACACCTTC
NA	TRBV5-1	TRBJ2-2	TRBD2	CASSVRPGTSGGTGGELFF	TGCGCCAGCAGCGTCCGTCCCGGGACTAGCGGGGGAACGGGCGGGGAGCTGTTTTTT
NA	TRBV14	TRBJ1-3	TRBD1	CASSLGQGAGNTIYF	TGTGCCAGCAGCCTCGGACAGGGGGCTGGAAACACCATATATTTT
NA	TRBV5-1	TRBJ1-1	TRBD1	CASSLTGGLRNTEAFF	TGCGCCAGCAGCTTAACAGGGGGCCTAAGGAACACTGAAGCTTTCTTT
NA	TRBV28	TRBJ1-1	NA	CASSLNRELTEAFF	TGTGCCAGCAGTTTGAACAGGGAGTTAACTGAAGCTTTCTTT
NA	TRBV27	TRBJ1-6	NA	CASSFTNSPLHF	TGTGCCAGCAGTTTCACAAATTCACCCCTCCACTTT
NA	TRBV5-6	TRBJ2-1	NA	CASSAFVEQFF	TGTGCCAGCAGCGCGTTCGTTGAGCAGTTCTTC
NA	TRBV4-2	TRBJ2-3	TRBD2	CASSALAGGSTDTQYF	TGTGCCAGCAGCGCATTAGCGGGGGGCAGCACAGATACGCAGTATTTT
NA	TRBV5-1	TRBJ2-5	TRBD2	CASSSTPGGGSETQYF	TGCGCCAGCAGCTCGACTCCGGGAGGGGGATCAGAGACCCAGTACTTC
NA	TRBV3-1/TRBV3-2	TRBJ1-2	NA	CASSRGIRVYTF	TGTGCCAGCAGCCGCGGAATCAGAGTCTACACCTTC
NA	TRBV15	TRBJ1-2	TRBD1	CATSSFDDRGLEGYTF	TGTGCCACCAGCAGTTTTGATGACAGGGGGCTCGAGGGCTACACCTTC
NA	TRBV7-9	TRBJ1-2	NA	CASSLGGPEIYGYTF	TGTGCCAGCAGCTTAGGAGGTCCTGAAATCTATGGCTACACCTTC
NA	TRBV9	TRBJ2-3	TRBD2	CASSVSGGRDTQYF	TGTGCCAGCAGCGTATCGGGGGGGCGGGATACGCAGTATTTT
NA	TRBV5-1	TRBJ1-2	NA	CASTPSPGGGYTF	TGCGCCAGCACCCCTTCGCCAGGTGGTGGCTACACCTTC
NA	TRBV7-9	TRBJ1-5	NA	CASSGGRGNQPQHF	TGTGCCAGCAGCGGCGGGCGGGGCAATCAGCCCCAGCATTTT
few	TRBV6-2/TRBV6-3	TRBJ1-3	TRBD1	CASSPDRVSGNTIYF	TGTGCCAGCAGTCCGGACAGGGTCTCTGGAAACACCATATATTTT
NA	TRBV4-2	TRBJ2-1	TRBD2	CASSQRLAGATYNEQFF	TGTGCCAGCAGCCAAAGGTTAGCGGGGGCTACCTACAATGAGCAGTTCTTC
NA	TRBV9	TRBJ1-3	NA	CASSPLEGRAAGNTIYF	TGTGCCAGCAGCCCCCTGGAGGGGCGGGCAGCTGGAAACACCATATATTTT
few	TRBV19	TRBJ1-1	NA	CATRSGGGFEAFF	TGTGCCACCCGGTCGGGAGGAGGCTTCGAAGCTTTCTTT